The entry that follows covers one TCR beta chain sequence. In this CDR3 the conserved last residue, phenylalanine or tryptophan, is missing, so a read error is likely. Constant-region priming of around 490 ng total RNA yielded TCR beta cDNA. Sequencing libraries for TCR beta derived from three nested multiplex PCR rounds that used slightly modified ARM-PCR. Primers for the first two PCR rounds were TRBV1-TRBV30 forward primers and a C-beta reverse primer (around 10 cycles per round). From the multiplex PCR reads, TCRdb called clonotypes with MiXCR, one entry per CDR3 protein. The sample has 330,000 or so distinct CDR3 sequences; 65% are singletons. They got blood RNA out of unsorted whole blood and also pulled out germline DNA. The sample belongs to a study of tumor-infiltrating lymphocytes in primary liver carcinoma. Study-wide background: Patients were men and women aged 30 to 69 years. The study reported T1-T3 N0M0 tumors spanning 4.2 to 10 cm.

CDR1 and CDR2 (germline): SQVTM, ANQGSEA. The CDR3 is 14 amino acids. J is TRBJ2-7 and V is TRBV29-1, with TRBD2 matching 12 bases. Input material: peripheral blood. The sequence came from a man aged 40-50 years with primary liver carcinoma and hepatitis B virus infection. In DNA form, the CDR3 reads TGCAGCGTGCAGACTAGCGGGAGCTCCTACGGGCAGTACTAC. Protein: CSVQTSGSSYGQYY.